This T cell receptor beta chain emerged from a study of T cells expressing NK-cell markers. Looking at the study overall: Eight donors were sequenced, seven testing HCMV-seropositive and one testing seronegative. Study-wide results and limits: Specificity for HCMV among expanded NKG2C+ T cell clones was not established. These clonotypes also led the CD3+CD56-NKG2C+ fraction in four donors.

The CDR3 covers 12 residues. CDR1 SGHVS and CDR2 FNYEAQ come from the germline V gene. For this clonotype: The antigen remains unidentified.

cDNA encoding TCR beta was synthesized via 5'RACE template switching incorporating UMIs. TCRdb re-called the 5' RACE reads; every CDR3 protein appears as one record, without DNA. This sample's clone table lists 300,000 to 450,000 distinct CDR3 sequences. The chain recombines TRBV7-6 with TRBJ2-3; TCRdb lists TRBD2, though no DNA is available to test this call. The clonotype was recovered from a man aged 18-75 years in good health. Sequencing used blood T cells: a sorted CD56 or NKG2C T cell subset, CD4+ or CD8+ T cells, or bulk PBMC T cells (not recorded which). CDR3 sequence: CASSPPLDTQYF.